This TCR beta chain was recovered during a study of T cell responses to AZD1222 COVID-19 vaccine. General study results and limits: Baseline seropositivity occurred in only a handful of AZD1222 recipients. With dominance at 160-218 and 743-854, vaccine-associated CD4 TCRs spanned spike.

Method: immunoSEQ multiplex PCR; TCRdb's copy keeps in-frame clones and lacks some. The sample lists about 82,000 clones, around nine tenths occurring once. Remarks on this clone: The antigen remains undetermined.

V gave up 1 base and J gave up 1 base, with 8 bases separating them. From germline, CDR1 is SGDLS and CDR2 YYNGEE. CDR3 size: 14 residues. The source is an adult who received the AZD1222 COVID-19 vaccine. The sample in question was peripheral blood, obtained 28 days after the second AZD1222 dose. This rearrangement joins TRBV9 to TRBJ1-1, with D hard to call. CDR3: CASSVNRQNTEAFF. CDR3 sequence (DNA): TGTGCCAGCAGCGTAAATCGACAGAACACTGAAGCTTTCTTT.